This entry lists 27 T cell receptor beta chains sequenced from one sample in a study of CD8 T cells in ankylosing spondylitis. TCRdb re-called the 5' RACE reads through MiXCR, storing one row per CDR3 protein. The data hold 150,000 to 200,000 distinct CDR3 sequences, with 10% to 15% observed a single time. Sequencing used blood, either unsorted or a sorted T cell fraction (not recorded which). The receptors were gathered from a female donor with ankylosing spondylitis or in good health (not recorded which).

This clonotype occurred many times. The CDR3 region has the DNA TGCAGTGCTTGGGAACTAGCGGGAGGGCCCTCCTACAATGAGCAGTTCTTC. It is translated as CSAWELAGGPSYNEQFF. The rearrangement uses TRBV20-1 and TRBJ2-1; 13 nucleotides align to TRBD2. The CDR3 has 17 residues. V was pared by 5 bases and J by 0 bases, with 7 bases of the junction left unmatched. CDR1 and CDR2 from the germline V gene are DFQATT and SNEGSKA (reference sequence).

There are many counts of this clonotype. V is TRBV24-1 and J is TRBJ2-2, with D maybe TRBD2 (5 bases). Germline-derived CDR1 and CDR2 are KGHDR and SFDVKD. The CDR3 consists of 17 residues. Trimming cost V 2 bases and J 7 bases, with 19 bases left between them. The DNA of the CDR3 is TGTGCCACCAGTGATTCCCGGACGGGGAAGACGAGCGGGGAGCTGTTTTTT. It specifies CATSDSRTGKTSGELFF.

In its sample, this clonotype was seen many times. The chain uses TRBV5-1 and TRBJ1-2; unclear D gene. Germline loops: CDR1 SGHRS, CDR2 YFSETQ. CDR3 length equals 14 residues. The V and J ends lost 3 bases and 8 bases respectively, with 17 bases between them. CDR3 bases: TGCGCCAGCAGCTCCAGCGGGCCCTCATGGGGCTACACCTTC. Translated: CASSSSGPSWGYTF.

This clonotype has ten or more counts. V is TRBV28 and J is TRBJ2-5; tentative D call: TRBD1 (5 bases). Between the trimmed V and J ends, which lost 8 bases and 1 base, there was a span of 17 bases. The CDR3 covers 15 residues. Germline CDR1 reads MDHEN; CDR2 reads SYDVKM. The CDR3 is CASEKGIPRQETQYF. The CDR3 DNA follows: TGTGCCAGCGAAAAGGGGATTCCTCGCCAAGAGACCCAGTACTTC.

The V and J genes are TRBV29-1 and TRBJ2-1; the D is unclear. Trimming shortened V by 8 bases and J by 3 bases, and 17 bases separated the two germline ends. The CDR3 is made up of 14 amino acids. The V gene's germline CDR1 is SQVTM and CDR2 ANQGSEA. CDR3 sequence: CSPPEDRVYNEQFF. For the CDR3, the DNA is TGCAGCCCCCCCGAGGACCGGGTCTACAATGAGCAGTTCTTC.

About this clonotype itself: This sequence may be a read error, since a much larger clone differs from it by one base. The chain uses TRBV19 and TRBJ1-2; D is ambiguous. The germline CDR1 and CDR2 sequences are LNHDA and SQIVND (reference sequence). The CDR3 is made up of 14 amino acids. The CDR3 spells CASSIDRTRGGYIF. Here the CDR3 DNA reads TGTGCCAGTAGTATAGACAGGACCCGTGGTGGCTACATCTTC.

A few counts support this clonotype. CDR3 in amino acids: CASSPQDYEQYF. DNA of the CDR3: TGTGCCAGCAGCCCACAGGACTACGAGCAGTACTTC. The chain carries TRBV12-3 or TRBV12-4 and TRBJ2-7, with a possible D match to TRBD1 (5 bases). This CDR3 is 12 amino acids long. V was pared by 6 bases and J by 3 bases, with 9 bases between.

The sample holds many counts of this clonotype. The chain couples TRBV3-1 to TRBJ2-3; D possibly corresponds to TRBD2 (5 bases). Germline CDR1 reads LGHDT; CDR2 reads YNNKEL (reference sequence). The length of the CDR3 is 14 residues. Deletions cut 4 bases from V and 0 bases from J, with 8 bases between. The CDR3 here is CASSRSGSTDTQYF. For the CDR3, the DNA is TGTGCCAGCAGCCGATCGGGAAGCACAGATACGCAGTATTTT.

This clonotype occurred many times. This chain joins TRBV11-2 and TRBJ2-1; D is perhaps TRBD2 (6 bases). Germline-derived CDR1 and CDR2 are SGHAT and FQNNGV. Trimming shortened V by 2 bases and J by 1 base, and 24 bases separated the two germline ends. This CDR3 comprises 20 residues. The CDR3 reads CASSLRGTHRRVSSYNEQFF. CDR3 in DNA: TGTGCCAGCAGCTTACGGGGAACCCACAGGAGGGTTAGTTCCTACAATGAGCAGTTCTTC.

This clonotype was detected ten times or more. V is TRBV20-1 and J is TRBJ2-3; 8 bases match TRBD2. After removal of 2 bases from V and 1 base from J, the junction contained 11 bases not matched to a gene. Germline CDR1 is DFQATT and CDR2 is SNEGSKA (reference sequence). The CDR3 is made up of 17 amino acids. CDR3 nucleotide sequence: TGCAGTGCTAGAAGTCCGGGGGGACTAGTTGGCACAGATACGCAGTATTTT. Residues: CSARSPGGLVGTDTQYF.

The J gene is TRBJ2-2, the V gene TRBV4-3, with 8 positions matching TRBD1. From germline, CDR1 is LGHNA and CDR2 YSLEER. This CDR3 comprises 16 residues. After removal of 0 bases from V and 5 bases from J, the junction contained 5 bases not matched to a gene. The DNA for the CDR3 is TGCGCCAGCAGCCAAGACGGGACAGGACAAACCGGGGAGCTGTTTTTT. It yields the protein CASSQDGTGQTGELFF.

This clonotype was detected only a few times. CDR3 bases: TGCAGCGTTGTAGACGTTCCCGAAGCTTTCTTT. This sequence encodes CSVVDVPEAFF. The chain links TRBV29-1 to TRBJ1-1; D unresolved. This CDR3 spans 11 amino acids. CDR1 is SQVTM and CDR2 is ANQGSEA in the germline V gene. Trimming pared 4 bases from V and 8 bases from J, leaving 11 bases between.

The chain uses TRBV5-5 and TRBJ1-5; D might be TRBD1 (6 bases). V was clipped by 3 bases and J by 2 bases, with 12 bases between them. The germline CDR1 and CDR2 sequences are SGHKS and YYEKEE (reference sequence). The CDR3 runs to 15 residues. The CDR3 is CASSYRVAGNQPQHF. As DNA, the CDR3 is TGTGCCAGCAGCTACAGGGTAGCAGGCAATCAGCCCCAGCATTTT.

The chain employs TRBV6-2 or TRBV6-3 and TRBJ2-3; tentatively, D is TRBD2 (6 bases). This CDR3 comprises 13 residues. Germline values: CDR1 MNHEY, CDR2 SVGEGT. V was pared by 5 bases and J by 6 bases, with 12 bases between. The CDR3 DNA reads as TGTGCCAGCAGTCGGGACTTCCAGGATACGCAGTATTTT. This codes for CASSRDFQDTQYF.

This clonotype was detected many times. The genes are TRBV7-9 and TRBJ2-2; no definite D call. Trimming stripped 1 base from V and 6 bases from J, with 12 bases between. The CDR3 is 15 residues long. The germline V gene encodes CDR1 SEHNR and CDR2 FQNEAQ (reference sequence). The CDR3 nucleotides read TGTGCCAGCAGCTTAGGATCCGCGGCAGCCGGGGAGCTGTTTTTT. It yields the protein CASSLGSAAAGELFF.

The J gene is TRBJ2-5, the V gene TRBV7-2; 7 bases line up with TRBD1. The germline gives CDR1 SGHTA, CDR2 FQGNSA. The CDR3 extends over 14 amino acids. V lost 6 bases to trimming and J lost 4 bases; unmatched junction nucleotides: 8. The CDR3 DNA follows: TGTGCCAGCAGGGAAACAGGGGTCTTAGAGACCCAGTACTTC. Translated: CASRETGVLETQYF.

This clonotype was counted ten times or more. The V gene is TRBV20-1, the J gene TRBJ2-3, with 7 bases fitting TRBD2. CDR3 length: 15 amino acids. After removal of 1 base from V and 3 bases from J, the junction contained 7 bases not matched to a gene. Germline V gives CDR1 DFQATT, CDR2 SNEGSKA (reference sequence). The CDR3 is CSARVGGSTTDTQYF. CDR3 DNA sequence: TGCAGTGCTAGAGTAGGCGGGAGTACGACAGATACGCAGTATTTT.

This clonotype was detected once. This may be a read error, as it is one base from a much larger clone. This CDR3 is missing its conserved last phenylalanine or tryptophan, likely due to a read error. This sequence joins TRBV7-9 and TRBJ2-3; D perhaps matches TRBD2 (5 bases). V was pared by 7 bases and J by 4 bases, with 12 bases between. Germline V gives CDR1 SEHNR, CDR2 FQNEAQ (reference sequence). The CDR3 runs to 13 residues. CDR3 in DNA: TGTGCCAGCATCCCGGGTAGCGCAGATACGCAGTATCTT. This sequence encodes CASIPGSADTQYL.

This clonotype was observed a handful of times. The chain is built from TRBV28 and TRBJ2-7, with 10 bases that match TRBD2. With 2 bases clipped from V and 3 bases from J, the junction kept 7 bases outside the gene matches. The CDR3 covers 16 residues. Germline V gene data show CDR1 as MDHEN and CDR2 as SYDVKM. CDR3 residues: CASSLPYRTSGYEQYF. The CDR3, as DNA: TGTGCCAGCAGTTTACCCTACCGGACTAGCGGCTACGAGCAGTACTTC.

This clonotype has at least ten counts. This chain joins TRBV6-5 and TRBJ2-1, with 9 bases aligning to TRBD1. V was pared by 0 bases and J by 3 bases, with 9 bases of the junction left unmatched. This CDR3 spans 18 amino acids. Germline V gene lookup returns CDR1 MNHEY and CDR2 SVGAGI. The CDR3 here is CASSYSPPGTGIYNEQFF. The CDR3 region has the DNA TGTGCCAGCAGTTACTCTCCCCCCGGGACAGGGATCTACAATGAGCAGTTCTTC.

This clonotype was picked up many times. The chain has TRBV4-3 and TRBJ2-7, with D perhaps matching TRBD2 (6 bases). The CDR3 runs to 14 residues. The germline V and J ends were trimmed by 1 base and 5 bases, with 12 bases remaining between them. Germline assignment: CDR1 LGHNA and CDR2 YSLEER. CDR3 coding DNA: TGCGCCAGCAGCCAAGGTGGGACTGCTAACGAGCAGTACTTC. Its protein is CASSQGGTANEQYF.

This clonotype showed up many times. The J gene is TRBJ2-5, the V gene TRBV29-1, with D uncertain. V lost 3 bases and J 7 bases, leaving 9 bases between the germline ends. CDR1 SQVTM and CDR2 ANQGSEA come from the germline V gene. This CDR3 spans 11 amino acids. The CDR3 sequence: CSVESTGTQYF. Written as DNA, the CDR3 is TGCAGCGTTGAGTCGACGGGGACCCAGTACTTC.

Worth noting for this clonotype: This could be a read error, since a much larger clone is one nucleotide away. The CDR3 coding sequence is TGTGCCAGCAGTTATTTACAAGGACTAGCGGGAGCGATGAATGAGCAGTTCTTC. This translates into CASSYLQGLAGAMNEQFF. The chain combines TRBV6-5 with TRBJ2-1; the match to TRBD2 covers 13 bases. V trimming: 3 bases; J trimming: 7 bases; junction bases outside the gene matches: 12. This CDR3 region has 18 residues. Germline lookup yields CDR1 MNHEY and CDR2 SVGAGI.

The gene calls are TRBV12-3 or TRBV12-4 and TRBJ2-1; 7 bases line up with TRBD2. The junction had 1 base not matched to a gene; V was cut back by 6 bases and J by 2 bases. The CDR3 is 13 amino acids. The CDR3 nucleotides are TGTGCCAGCAGACGGGAGGCCTACAATGAGCAGTTCTTC. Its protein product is CASRREAYNEQFF.

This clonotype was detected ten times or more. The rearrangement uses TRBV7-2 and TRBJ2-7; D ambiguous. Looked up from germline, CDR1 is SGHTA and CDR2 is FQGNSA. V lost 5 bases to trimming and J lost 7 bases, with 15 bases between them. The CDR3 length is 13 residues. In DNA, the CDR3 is TGTGCCAGCAGCCTAGGACCCATCGGGGAGCAGTACTTC. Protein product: CASSLGPIGEQYF. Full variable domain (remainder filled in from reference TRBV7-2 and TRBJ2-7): GAGVSQSPSNKVTEKGKDVELRCDPISGHTALYWYRQSLGQGLEFLIYFQGNSAPDKSGLPSDRFSAERTGGSVSTLTIQRTQQEDSAVYLCASSLGPIGEQYFGPGTRLTVT.

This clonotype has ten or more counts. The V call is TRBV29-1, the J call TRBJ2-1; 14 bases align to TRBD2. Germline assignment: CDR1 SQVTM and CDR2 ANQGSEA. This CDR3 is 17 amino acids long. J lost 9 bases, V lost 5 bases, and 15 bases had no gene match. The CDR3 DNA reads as TGCAGCGTTTACACTAAGGGAGGACTAGCGGGAGGTGGTGAGCAGTTCTTC. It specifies CSVYTKGGLAGGGEQFF.

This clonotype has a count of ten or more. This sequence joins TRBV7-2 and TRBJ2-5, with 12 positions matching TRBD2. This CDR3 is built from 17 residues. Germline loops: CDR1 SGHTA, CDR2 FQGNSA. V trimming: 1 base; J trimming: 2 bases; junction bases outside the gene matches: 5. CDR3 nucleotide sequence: TGTGCCAGCAGCTTAGGACTAGCGGGAGTCCCGCAAGAGACCCAGTACTTC. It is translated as CASSLGLAGVPQETQYF.